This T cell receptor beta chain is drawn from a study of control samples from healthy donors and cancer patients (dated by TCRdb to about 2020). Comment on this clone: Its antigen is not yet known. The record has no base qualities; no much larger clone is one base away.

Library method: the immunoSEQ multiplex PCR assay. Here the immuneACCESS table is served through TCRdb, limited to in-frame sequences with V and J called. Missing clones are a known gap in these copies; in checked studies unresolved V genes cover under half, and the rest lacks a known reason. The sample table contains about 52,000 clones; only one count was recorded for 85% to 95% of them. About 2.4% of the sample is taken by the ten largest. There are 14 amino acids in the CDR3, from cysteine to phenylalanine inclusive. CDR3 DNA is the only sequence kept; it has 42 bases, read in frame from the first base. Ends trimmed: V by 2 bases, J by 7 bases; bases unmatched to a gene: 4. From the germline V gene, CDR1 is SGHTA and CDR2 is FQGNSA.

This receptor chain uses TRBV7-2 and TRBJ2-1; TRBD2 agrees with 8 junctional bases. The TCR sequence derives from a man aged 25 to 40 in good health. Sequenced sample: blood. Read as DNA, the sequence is TGTGCCAGCAGCTTAACTAGCGGTCCTAATGAGCAGTTCTTC. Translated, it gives CASSLTSGPNEQFF.